This T cell receptor beta chain came from a study of blood T cell repertoires in COVID-19. In its sample, this clone was seen once. The length of the CDR3 is 15 residues. The V end lost 2 bases, the J end lost 4 bases, and 14 bases lay between the germline ends. The germline gives CDR1 MNHEY, CDR2 SVGEGT. The repertoire was sequenced with immunoSEQ multiplex PCR; TCRdb's copy has only in-frame clones and lacks some. The table shows some 170,000 clones, with 81% occurring only once. The chain employs TRBV6-2 or TRBV6-3 and TRBJ1-2; D perhaps matches TRBD1 (5 bases). Specimen: peripheral blood. This receptor was taken from a human donor in a cohort sampled during active COVID-19. In DNA, the CDR3 is TGTGCCAGCAGTTACACCCCGGGCAGGGCCTATGGCTACACCTTC. Translated: CASSYTPGRAYGYTF.